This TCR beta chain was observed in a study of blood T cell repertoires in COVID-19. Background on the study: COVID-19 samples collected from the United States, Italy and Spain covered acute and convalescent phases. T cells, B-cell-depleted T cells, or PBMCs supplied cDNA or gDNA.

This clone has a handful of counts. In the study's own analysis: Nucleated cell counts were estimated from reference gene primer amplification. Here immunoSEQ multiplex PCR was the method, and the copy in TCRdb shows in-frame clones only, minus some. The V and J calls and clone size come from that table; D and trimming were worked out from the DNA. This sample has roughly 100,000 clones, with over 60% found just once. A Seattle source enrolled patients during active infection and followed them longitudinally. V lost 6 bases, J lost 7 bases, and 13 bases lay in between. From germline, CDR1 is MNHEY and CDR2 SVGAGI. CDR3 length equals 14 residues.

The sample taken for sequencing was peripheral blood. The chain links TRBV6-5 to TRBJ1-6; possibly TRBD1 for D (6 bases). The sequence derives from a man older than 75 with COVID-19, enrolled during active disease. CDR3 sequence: CASSRQATNSPLHF. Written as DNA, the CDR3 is TGTGCCAGCAGCCGACAGGCCACGAATTCACCCCTCCACTTT.